This T cell receptor (beta chain) was recorded in a study of OX40 agonist ivuxolimab in advanced cancers. Study-level background: Ivuxolimab is an agonistic anti-OX40 (CD134) antibody, and patients were treated with it. Patients enrolled in dose escalation were diagnosed with hepatocellular carcinoma, melanoma, renal cell or head and neck cancer. Patient treatment consisted of intravenous ivuxolimab administration every 2 weeks at 0.01 to 10 mg/kg.

Using immunoSEQ multiplex PCR, the repertoire was profiled, and TCRdb retains in-frame clones only, with some absent. In the table there are fewer than 70,000 clones, 77% of which are singletons. The germline V gene has CDR1 MNHEY and CDR2 SVGAGI. The CDR3 consists of 13 residues. J lost 4 bases, V lost 6 bases, and 2 bases had no gene match. The source material was CD4+ or CD8+ T cells sorted from blood, sampled in a trial of the OX40 agonist ivuxolimab. This rearrangement joins TRBV6-5 to TRBJ2-1; 8 positions match TRBD2. This sequence was found in an adult with an advanced solid tumor such as melanoma, head and neck, liver or kidney cancer. DNA for the CDR3: TGTGCCAGCAGGAGCGGGGGTTACAATGAGCAGTTCTTC. Translated: CASRSGGYNEQFF.